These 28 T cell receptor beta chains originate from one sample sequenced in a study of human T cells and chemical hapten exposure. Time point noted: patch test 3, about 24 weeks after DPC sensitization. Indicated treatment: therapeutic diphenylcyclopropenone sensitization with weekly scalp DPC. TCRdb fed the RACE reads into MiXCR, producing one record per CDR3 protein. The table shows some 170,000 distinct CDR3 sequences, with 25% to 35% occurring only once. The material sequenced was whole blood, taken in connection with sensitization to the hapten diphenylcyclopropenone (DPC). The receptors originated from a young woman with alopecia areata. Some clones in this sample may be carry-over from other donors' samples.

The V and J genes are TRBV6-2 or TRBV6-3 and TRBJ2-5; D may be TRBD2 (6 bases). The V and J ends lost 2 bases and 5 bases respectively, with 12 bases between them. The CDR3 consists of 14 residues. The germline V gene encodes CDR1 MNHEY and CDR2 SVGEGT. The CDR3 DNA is TGTGCCAGCAGTTACCGGACGGGGAGGGAGACCCAGTACTTC. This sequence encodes CASSYRTGRETQYF.

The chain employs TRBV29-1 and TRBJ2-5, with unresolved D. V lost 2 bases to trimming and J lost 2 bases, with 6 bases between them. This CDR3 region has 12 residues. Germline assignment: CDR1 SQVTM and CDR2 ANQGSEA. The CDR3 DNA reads TGCAGCGTTGAATTTTCACAAGAGACCCAGTACTTC. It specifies CSVEFSQETQYF.

DNA of the CDR3: TGTGCCAGCAGTGTAAGACAGGGCCCAGATACGCAGTATTTT. Its protein product is CASSVRQGPDTQYF. This sequence joins TRBV2 and TRBJ2-3; 7 nucleotides match TRBD1. The J segment lost 4 bases and the V segment lost 4 bases, leaving 5 bases of the junction unmatched. Germline V gives CDR1 SNHLY, CDR2 FYNNEI. The CDR3 has 14 amino acids.

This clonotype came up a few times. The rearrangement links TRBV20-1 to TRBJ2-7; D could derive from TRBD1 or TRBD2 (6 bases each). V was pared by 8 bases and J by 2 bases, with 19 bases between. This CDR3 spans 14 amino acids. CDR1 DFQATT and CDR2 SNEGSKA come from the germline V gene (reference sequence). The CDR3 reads CSYPDGGPPYEQYF. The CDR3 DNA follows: TGCAGTTACCCGGATGGGGGGCCACCCTACGAGCAGTACTTC.

The CDR3 loop reads CASSLLRDRGSGNTIYF. CDR3 coding DNA: TGTGCCAGCAGCTTACTCCGGGACAGGGGGTCTGGAAACACCATATATTTT. The J gene is TRBJ1-3, the V gene TRBV7-9; TRBD1 aligns across 11 bases. In germline, CDR1 is SEHNR, CDR2 FQNEAQ (reference sequence). The CDR3 runs 17 residues. V was clipped by 2 bases and J by 1 base; unmatched bases: 4.

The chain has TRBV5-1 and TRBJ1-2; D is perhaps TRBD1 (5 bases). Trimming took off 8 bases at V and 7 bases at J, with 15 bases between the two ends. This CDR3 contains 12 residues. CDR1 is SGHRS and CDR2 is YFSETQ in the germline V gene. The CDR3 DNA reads TGCGCCAGTAGCGAAGGGGCCCGTGGCTACACCTTC. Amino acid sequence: CASSEGARGYTF.

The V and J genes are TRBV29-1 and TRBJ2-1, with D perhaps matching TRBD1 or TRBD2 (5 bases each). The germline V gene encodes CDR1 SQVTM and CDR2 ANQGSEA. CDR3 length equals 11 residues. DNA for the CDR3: TGCAGTGGGGGAACCTACAATGAGCAGTTCTTC. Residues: CSGGTYNEQFF.

The CDR3 spells CASRGTSLDTQYF. For the CDR3, the DNA is TGCGCCAGCAGAGGGACTAGTTTGGATACGCAGTATTTT. This chain connects TRBV4-1 to TRBJ2-3, with TRBD2 matching over 8 bases. After removal of 6 bases from V and 6 bases from J, the junction contained 5 bases not matched to a gene. Per germline, CDR1 MGHRA and CDR2 YSYEKL. The CDR3 totals 13 residues.

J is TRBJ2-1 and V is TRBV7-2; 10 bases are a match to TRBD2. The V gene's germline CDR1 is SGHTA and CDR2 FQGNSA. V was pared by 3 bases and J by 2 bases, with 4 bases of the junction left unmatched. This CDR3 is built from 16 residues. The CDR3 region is CASSFTSGITYNEQFF. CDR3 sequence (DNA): TGTGCCAGCAGCTTTACTAGCGGGATCACCTACAATGAGCAGTTCTTC.

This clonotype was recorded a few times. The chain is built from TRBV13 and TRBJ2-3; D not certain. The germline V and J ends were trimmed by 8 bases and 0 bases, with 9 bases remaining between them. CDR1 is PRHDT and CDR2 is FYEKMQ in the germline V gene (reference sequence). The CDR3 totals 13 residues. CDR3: CASGGWSTDTQYF. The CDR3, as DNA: TGTGCCAGCGGTGGGTGGAGCACAGATACGCAGTATTTT.

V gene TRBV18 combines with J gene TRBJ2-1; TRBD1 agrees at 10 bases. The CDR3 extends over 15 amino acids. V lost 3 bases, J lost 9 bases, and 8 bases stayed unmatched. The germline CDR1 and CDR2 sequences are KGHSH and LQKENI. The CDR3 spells CASSPGTGVAGEQFF. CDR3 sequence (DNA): TGTGCCAGCTCACCCGGGACAGGGGTAGCTGGTGAGCAGTTCTTC. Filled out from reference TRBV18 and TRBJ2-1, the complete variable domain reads NAGVMQNPRHLVRRRGQEARLRCSPMKGHSHVYWYRQLPEEGLKFMVYLQKENIIDESGMPKERFSAEFPKEGPSILRIQQVVRGDSAAYFCASSPGTGVAGEQFFGPGTRLTVL.

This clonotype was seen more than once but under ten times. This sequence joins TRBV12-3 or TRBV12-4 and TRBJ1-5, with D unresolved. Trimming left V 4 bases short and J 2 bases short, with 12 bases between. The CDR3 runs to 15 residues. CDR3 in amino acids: CASSSRGGRNQPQHF. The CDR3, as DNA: TGTGCCAGCAGTTCCCGAGGAGGACGCAATCAGCCCCAGCATTTT.

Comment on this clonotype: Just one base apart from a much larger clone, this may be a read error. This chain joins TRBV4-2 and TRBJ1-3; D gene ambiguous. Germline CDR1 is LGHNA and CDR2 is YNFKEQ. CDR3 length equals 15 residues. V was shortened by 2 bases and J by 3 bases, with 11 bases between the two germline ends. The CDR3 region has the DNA TGTGCCAGCAGCCAATCCGGATGGGATGGAAACACCATATATTTT. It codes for CASSQSGWDGNTIYF.

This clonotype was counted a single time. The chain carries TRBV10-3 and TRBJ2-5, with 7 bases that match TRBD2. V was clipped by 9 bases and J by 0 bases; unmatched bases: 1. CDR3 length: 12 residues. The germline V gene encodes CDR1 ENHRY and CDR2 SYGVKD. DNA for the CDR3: TGTGCCATTAGCGGGTACCAAGAGACCCAGTACTTC. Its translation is CAISGYQETQYF.

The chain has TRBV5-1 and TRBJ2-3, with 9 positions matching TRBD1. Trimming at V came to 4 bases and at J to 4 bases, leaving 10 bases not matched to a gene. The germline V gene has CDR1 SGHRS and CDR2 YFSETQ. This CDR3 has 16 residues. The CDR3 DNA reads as TGCGCCAGCAGCCACGCGGGACAGGGAGAAGCAGATACGCAGTATTTT. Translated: CASSHAGQGEADTQYF.

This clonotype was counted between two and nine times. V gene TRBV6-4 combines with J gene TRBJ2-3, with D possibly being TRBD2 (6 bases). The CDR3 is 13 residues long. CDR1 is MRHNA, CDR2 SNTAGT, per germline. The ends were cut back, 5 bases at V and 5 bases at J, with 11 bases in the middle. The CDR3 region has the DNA TGTGCCAGCAGTACAGGAGGGGAAGATACGCAGTATTTT. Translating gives CASSTGGEDTQYF.

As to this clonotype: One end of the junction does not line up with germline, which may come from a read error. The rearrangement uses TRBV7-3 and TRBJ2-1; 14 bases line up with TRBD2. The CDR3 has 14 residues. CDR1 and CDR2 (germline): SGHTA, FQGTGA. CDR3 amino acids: CATSMTSGRALQFF. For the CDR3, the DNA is TGTGCCACCAGCATGACTAGCGGGAGGGCCTTACAGTTCTTC.

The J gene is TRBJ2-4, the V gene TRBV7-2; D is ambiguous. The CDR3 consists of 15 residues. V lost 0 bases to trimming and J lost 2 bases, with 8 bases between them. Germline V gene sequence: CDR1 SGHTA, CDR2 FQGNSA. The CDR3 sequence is CASSLAGWTKNIQYF. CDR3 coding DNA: TGTGCCAGCAGCTTAGCAGGGTGGACCAAAAACATTCAGTACTTC.

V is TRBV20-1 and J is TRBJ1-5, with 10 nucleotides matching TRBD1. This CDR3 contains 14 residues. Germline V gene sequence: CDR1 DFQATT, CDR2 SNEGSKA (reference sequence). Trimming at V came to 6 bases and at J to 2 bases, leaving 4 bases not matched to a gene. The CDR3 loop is CSAEGTGGNQPQHF. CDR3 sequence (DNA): TGCAGTGCCGAAGGGACAGGGGGCAATCAGCCCCAGCATTTT.

Here the CDR3 DNA reads TGTGCCACGACAAGCCTCGGGAGTGCAGATACGCAGTATTTT. Translation: CATTSLGSADTQYF. This chain joins TRBV15 and TRBJ2-3; D perhaps matches TRBD2 (6 bases). This CDR3 spans 14 amino acids. V lost 9 bases and J lost 4, with 17 bases in between. Per germline, CDR1 LNHNV and CDR2 YYDKDF (reference sequence).

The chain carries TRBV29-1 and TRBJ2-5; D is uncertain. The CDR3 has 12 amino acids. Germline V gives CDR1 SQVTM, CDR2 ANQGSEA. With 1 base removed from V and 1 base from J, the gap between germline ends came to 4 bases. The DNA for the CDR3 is TGCAGCGTTGAAGGGTCCCAAGAGACCCAGTACTTC. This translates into CSVEGSQETQYF.

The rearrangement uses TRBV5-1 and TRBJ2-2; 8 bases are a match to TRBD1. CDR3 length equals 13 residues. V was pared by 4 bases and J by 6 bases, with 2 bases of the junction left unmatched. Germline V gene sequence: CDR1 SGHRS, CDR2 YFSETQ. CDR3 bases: TGCGCCAGCAGCCGACAGGGGTCCGGGGAGCTGTTTTTT. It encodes CASSRQGSGELFF.

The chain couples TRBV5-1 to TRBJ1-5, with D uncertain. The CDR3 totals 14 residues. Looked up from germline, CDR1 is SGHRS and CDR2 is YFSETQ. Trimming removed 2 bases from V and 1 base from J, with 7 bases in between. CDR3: CASSFMGSNQPQHF. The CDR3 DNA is TGCGCCAGCAGCTTTATGGGGAGCAATCAGCCCCAGCATTTT.

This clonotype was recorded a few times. The CDR3 bases are TGTGCCAGCATTTCCCCGGGTCCGCAAGAGACCCAGTACTTC. Residues: CASISPGPQETQYF. The rearrangement links TRBV6-5 to TRBJ2-5; D is undetermined. V was shortened by 7 bases and J by 2 bases, with 14 bases between the two germline ends. The CDR3 is 14 residues long. Germline CDR1 reads MNHEY; CDR2 reads SVGAGI.

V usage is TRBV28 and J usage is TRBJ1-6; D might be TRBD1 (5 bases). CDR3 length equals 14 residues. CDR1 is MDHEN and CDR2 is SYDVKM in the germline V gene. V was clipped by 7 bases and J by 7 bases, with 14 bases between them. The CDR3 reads CASTSGTENSPLHF. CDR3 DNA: TGTGCCAGCACCTCCGGGACGGAGAATTCACCCCTCCACTTT.

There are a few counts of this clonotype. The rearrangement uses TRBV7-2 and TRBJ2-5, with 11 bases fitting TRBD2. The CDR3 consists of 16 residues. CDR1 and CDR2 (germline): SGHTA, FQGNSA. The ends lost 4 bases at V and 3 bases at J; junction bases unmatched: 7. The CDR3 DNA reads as TGTGCCAGCAGCTCTCAACTAGCGGGAGTGAAAGAGACCCAGTACTTC. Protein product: CASSSQLAGVKETQYF.

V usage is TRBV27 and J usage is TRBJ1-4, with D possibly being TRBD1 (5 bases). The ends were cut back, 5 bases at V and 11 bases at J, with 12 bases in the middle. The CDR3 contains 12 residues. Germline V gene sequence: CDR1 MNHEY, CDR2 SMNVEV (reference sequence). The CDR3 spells CASSPGDRKLFF. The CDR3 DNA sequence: TGTGCCAGCAGTCCCGGGGACCGGAAACTGTTTTTT.

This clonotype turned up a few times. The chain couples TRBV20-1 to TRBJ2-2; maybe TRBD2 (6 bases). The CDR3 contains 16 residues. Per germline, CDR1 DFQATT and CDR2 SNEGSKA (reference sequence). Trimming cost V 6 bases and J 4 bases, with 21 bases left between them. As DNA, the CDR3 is TGCAGTGCCTTCCCCCTCCGGGACTCTACCACCGGGGAGCTGTTTTTT. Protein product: CSAFPLRDSTTGELFF.